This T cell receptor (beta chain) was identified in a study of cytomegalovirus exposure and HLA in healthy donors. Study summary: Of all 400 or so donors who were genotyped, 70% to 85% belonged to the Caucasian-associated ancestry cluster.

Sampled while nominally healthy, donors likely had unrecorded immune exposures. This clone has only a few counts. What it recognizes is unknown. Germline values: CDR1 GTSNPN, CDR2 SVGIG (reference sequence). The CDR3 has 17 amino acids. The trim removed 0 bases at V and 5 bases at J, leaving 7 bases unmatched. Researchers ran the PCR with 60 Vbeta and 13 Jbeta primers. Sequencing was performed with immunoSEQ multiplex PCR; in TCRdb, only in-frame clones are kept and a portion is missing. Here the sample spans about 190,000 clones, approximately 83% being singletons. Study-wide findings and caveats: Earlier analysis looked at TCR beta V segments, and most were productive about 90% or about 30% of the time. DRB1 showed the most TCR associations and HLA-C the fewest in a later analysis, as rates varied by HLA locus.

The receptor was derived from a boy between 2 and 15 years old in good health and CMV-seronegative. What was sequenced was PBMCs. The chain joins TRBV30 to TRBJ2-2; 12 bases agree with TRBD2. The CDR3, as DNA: TGTGCCTGGAGTGTACGTCAACTAGCGGGGGGAACCGGGGAGCTGTTTTTT. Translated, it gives CAWSVRQLAGGTGELFF.